The entry below describes one T cell receptor beta chain. The V and J ends lost 4 bases and 6 bases, in that order; junction bases with no gene match: 11. The CDR3 covers 16 residues. Germline-derived CDR1 and CDR2 are KGHDR and SFDVKD. These data come from a study of blood T cells in healthy people across ages. Sample-barcoded 5' priming and a J-beta primer mix drove a second PCR of roughly 6 to 12 cycles. TCRdb reprocessed the 5' RACE reads via MiXCR and lists one record per CDR3 protein. Among about 970,000 distinct CDR3 sequences listed, roughly half were seen once. The rearrangement joins TRBV24-1 to TRBJ1-2; 9 nucleotides align to TRBD1. This sequence was found in a woman in her sixties or seventies in good health. Material for sequencing was blood. CDR3 sequence: CATSDSGTGGPHGYTF. CDR3 nucleotides: TGTGCCACCAGTGACTCCGGAACAGGGGGCCCCCATGGCTACACCTTC.